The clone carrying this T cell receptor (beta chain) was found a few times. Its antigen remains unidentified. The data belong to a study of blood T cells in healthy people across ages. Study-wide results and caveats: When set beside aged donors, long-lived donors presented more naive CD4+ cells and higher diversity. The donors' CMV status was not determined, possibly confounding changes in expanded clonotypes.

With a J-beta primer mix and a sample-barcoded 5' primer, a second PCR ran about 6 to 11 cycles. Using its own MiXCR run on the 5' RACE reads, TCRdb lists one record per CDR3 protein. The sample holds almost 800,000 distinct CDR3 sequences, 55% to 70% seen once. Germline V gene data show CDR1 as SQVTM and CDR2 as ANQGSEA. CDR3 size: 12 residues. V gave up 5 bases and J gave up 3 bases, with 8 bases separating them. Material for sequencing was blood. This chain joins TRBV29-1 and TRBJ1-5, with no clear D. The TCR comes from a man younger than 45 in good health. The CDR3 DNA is TGCAGCGTTTCAGAAAACAATCAGCCCCAGCATTTT. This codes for CSVSENNQPQHF. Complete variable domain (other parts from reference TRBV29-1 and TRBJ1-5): SAVISQKPSRDICQRGTSLTIQCQVDSQVTMMFWYRQQPGQSLTLIATANQGSEATYESGFVIDKFPISRPNLTFSTLTVSNMSPEDSSIYLCSVSENNQPQHFGDGTRLSIL.